The present T cell receptor beta chain was sequenced within a study of technical replicates of blood from a few donors. Sequencing was performed with immunoSEQ multiplex PCR; in TCRdb, only in-frame clones are kept and a portion is missing. Of 84,000 or so clones in the sample, around 97% are singletons; the top ten hold 0.15% to 0.2%. In this sample, this clone turned up once. Trimming shortened V by 1 base and J by 1 base, and 20 bases separated the two germline ends. Germline values: CDR1 SGHAT, CDR2 FQNNGV. The length of the CDR3 is 19 residues. Sample: T cells isolated from PBMCs. The chain couples TRBV11-2 to TRBJ2-4; the D is unclear. The TCR originated in a human donor in good health. CDR3 sequence: CASSLGKEYQGMAKNIQYF. CDR3 DNA: TGTGCCAGCAGCTTAGGAAAGGAGTACCAAGGAATGGCCAAAAACATTCAGTACTTC.